Detailed here is one TCR beta chain. In the authors' workflow: Estimates of nucleated cell counts were drawn from the amplification of reference gene primers. Repertoires were generated with immunoSEQ multiplex PCR, while TCRdb's copy carries only in-frame clones and drops some. The DNA gave D and trimming, while V, J and clone size come from that table. The top ten clones hold roughly 3.9% of a sample with about 270,000 clones, 90% of them seen once. V shed 3 bases and J 0 bases; nucleotides not matched to a gene: 14. CDR1 DFQATT and CDR2 SNEGSKA come from the germline V gene (reference sequence). The CDR3 sequence is 19 residues long. This record belongs to a study of blood T cell repertoires in COVID-19. In the study overall: PBMCs, B-cell-depleted T cells, or T cells were the source of the cDNA or gDNA that made up the material.

The genes are TRBV20-1 and TRBJ2-2; 9 positions agree with TRBD1. Sample: PBMCs or T cells enriched from blood (not recorded which). The clonotype was recovered from a woman younger than 45 with acute COVID-19. CDR3: CSASGFEDRGPSNTGELFF. CDR3 coding DNA: TGCAGTGCTAGTGGTTTCGAGGACAGGGGACCTTCGAACACCGGGGAGCTGTTTTTT.